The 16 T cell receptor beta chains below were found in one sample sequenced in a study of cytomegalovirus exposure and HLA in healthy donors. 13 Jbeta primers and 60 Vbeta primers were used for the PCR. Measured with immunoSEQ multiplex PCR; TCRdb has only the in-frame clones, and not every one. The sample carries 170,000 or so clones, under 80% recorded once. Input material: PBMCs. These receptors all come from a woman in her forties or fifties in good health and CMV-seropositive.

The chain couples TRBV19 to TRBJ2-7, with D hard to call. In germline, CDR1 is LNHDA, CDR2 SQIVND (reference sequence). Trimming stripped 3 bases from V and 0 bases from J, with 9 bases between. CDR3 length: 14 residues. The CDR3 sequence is CASSIYSSSYEQYF. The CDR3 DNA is TGTGCCAGTAGTATTTACAGCAGCTCCTACGAGCAGTACTTC.

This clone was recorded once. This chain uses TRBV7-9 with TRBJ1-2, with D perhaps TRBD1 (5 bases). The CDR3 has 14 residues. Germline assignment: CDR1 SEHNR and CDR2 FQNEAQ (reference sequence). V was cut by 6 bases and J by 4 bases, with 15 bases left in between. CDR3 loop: CASSLQTVPYGYTF. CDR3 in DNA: TGTGCCAGCAGTCTCCAGACAGTGCCCTATGGCTACACCTTC.

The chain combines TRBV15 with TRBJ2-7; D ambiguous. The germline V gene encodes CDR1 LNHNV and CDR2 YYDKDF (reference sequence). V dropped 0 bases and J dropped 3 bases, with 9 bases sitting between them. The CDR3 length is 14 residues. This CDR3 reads CATSRDYSNYEQYF. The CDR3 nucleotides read TGTGCCACCAGCAGAGACTATTCAAACTACGAGCAGTACTTC.

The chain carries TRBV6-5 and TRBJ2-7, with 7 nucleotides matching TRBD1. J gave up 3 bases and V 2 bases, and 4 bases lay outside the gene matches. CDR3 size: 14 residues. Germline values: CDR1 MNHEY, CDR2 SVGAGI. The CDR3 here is CASSYNRGFYEQYF. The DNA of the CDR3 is TGTGCCAGCAGTTACAACAGGGGATTCTACGAGCAGTACTTC.

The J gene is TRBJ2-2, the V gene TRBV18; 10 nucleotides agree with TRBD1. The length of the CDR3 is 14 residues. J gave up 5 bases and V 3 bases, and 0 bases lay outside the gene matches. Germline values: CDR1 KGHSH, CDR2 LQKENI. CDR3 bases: TGTGCCAGCTCACCGGGACAGGGGACCGGGGAGCTGTTTTTT. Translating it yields CASSPGQGTGELFF.

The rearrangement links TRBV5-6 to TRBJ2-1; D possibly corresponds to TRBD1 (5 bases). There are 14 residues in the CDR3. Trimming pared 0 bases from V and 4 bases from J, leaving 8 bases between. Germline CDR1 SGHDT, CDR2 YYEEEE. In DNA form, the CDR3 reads TGTGCCAGCAGCTTGGATAGACAGTACAATGAGCAGTTCTTC. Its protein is CASSLDRQYNEQFF.

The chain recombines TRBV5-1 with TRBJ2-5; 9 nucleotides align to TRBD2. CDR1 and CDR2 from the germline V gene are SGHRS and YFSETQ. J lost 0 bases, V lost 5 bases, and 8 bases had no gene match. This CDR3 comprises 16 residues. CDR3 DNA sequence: TGCGCCAGCAGTTCTGGACTAGCGCGCGACCAAGAGACCCAGTACTTC. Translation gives CASSSGLARDQETQYF.

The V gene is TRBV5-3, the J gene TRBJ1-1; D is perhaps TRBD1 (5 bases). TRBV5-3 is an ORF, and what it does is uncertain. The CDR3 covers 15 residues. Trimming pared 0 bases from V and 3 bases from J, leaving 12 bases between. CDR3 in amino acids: CARSLGATGDTEAFF. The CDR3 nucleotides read TGTGCCAGAAGCTTGGGTGCCACGGGGGACACTGAAGCTTTCTTT.

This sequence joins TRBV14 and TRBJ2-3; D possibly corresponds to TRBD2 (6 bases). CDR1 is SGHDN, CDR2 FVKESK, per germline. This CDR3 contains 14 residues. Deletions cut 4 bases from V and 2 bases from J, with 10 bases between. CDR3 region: CASSPGTYTDTQYF. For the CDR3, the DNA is TGTGCCAGCAGCCCTGGGACTTACACAGATACGCAGTATTTT.

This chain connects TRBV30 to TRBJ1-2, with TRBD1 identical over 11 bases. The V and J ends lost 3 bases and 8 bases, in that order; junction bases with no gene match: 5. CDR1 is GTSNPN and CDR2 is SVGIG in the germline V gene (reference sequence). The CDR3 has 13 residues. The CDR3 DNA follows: TGTGCCTGGAGGGACAGGGGGCGTGGGGGCTACACCTTC. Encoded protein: CAWRDRGRGGYTF.

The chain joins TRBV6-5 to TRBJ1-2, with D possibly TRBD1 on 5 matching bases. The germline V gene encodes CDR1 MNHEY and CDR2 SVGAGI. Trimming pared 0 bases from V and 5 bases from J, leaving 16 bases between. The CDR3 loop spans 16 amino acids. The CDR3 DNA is TGTGCCAGCAGTTACTCGGGGCCGGCGACCGCATATGGCTACACCTTC. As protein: CASSYSGPATAYGYTF.

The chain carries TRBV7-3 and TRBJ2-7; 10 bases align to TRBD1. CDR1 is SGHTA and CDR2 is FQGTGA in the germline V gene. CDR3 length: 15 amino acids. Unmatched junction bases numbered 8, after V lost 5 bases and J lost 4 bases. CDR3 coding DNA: TGTGCCAGCAGCCAAGCCGGGACAGGGGAGTACGAGCAGTACTTC. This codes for CASSQAGTGEYEQYF.

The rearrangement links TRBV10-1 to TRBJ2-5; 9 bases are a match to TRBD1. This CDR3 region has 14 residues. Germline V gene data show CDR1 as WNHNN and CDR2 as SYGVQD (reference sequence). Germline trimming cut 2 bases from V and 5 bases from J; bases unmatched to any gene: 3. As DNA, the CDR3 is TGCGCCAGCAGTGAGGACAGGGGGAGGGAGACCCAGTACTTC. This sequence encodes CASSEDRGRETQYF.

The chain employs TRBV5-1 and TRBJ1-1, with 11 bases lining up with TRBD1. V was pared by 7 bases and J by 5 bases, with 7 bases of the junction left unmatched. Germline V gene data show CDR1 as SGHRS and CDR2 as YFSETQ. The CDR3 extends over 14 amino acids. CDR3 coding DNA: TGCGCCAGCGGTCGGACAGGGGGCGGTACTGAAGCTTTCTTT. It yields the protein CASGRTGGGTEAFF.

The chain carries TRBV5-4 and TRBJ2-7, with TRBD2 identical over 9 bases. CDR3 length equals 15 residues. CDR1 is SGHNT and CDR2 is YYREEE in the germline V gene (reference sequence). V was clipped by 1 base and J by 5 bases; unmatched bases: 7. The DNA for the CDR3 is TGTGCCAGCAGCTTGATTGCGGGGGGGGACGACGAGCAGTACTTC. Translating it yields CASSLIAGGDDEQYF. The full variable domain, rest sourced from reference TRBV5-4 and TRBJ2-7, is ETGVTQSPTHLIKTRGQQVTLRCSSQSGHNTVSWYQQALGQGPQFIFQYYREEENGRGNFPPRFSGLQFPNYSSELNVNALELDDSALYLCASSLIAGGDDEQYFGPGTRLTVT.

Here the CDR3 reads CASGLDSPRTSPLHF. CDR3 DNA sequence: TGTGCTAGTGGTTTGGACAGCCCCAGAACCTCACCCCTCCACTTT. The rearrangement joins TRBV12-5 to TRBJ1-6; D gene unclear. Germline V gene lookup returns CDR1 LGHNT and CDR2 FRNRAP. This CDR3 region has 15 residues. V was trimmed by 1 base and J by 10 bases, leaving 14 bases between them. Complete variable domain (other parts from reference TRBV12-5 and TRBJ1-6): DARVTQTPRHKVTEMGQEVTMRCQPILGHNTVFWYRQTMMQGLELLAYFRNRAPLDDSGMPKDRFSAEMPDATLATLKIQPSEPRDSAVYFCASGLDSPRTSPLHFGNGTRLTVT.